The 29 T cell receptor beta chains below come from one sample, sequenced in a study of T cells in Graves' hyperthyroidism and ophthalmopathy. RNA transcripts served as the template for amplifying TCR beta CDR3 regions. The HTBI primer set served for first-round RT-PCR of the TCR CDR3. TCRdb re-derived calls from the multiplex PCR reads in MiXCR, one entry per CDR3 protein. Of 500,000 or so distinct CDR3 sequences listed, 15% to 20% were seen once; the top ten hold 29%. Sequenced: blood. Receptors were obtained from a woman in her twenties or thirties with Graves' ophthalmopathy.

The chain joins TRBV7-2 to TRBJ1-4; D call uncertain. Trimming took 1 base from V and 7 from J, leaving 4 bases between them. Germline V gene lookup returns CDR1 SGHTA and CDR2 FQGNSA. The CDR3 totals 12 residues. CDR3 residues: CASSLESEKLFF. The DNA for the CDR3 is TGTGCCAGCAGCTTAGAAAGTGAAAAACTGTTTTTT.

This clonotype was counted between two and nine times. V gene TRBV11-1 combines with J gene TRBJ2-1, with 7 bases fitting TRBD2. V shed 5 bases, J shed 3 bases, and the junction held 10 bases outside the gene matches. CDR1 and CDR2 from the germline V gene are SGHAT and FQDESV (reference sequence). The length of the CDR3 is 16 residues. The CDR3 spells CASSGRAAGLYNEQFF. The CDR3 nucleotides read TGTGCCAGCAGCGGCCGGGCAGCGGGGCTCTACAATGAGCAGTTCTTC. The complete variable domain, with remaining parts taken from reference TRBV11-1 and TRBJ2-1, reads EAEVAQSPRYKITEKSQAVAFWCDPISGHATLYWYRQILGQGPELLVQFQDESVVDDSQLPKDRFSAERLKGVDSTLKIQPAELGDSAMYLCASSGRAAGLYNEQFFGPGTRLTVL.

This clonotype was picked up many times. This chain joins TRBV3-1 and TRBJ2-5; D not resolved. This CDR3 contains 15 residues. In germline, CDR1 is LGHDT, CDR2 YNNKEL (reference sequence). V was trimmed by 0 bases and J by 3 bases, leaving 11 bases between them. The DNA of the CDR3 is TGTGCCAGCAGCCAAGATATTACGACGGAAGAGACCCAGTACTTC. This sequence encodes CASSQDITTEETQYF.

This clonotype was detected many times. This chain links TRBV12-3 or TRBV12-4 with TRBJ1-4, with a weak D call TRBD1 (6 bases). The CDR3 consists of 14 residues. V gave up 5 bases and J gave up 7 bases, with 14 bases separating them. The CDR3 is CASSLGTSFEKLFF. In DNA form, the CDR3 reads TGTGCCAGCAGTCTCGGGACATCTTTTGAAAAACTGTTTTTT.

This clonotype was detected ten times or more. The CDR3 here is CASSLDGGPAFF. In DNA form, the CDR3 reads TGTGCCAGCAGCTTAGATGGGGGGCCGGCTTTCTTT. The J gene is TRBJ1-1, the V gene TRBV7-2; possible D gene TRBD1, 6 bases. The V end was cut by 1 base, the J end by 11 bases, with 11 bases between. CDR1 and CDR2 from the germline V gene are SGHTA and FQGNSA. This CDR3 region has 12 residues.

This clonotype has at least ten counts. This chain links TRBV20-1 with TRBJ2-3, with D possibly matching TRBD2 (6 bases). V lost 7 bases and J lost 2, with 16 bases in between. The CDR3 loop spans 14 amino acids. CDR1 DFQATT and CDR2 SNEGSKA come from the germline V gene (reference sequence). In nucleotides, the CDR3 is TGCAGTGTATTGGTAGCGGCCGTCACAGATACGCAGTATTTT. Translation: CSVLVAAVTDTQYF.

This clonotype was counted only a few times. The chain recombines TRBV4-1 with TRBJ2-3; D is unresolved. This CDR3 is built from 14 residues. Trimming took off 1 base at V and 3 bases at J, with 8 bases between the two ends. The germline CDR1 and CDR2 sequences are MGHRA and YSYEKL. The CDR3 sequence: CASSQGPRTDTQYF. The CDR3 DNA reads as TGCGCCAGCAGCCAAGGCCCTAGAACAGATACGCAGTATTTT.

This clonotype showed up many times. The CDR3 nucleotides read TGTGCCAGCAGCTTAGCGCTGAGGCCCGAGACCCAGTACTTC. Its translation is CASSLALRPETQYF. The rearrangement joins TRBV7-2 to TRBJ2-5; D not resolved. The V end was cut by 0 bases, the J end by 5 bases, with 10 bases between. The CDR3 contains 14 residues. The V gene's germline CDR1 is SGHTA and CDR2 FQGNSA.

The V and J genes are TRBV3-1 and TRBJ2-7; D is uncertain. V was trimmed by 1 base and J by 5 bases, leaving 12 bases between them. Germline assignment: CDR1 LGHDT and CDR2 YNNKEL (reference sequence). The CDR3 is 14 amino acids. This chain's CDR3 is CASSQARNLDEQYF. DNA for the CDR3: TGTGCCAGCAGCCAAGCTCGCAATCTGGACGAGCAGTACTTC.

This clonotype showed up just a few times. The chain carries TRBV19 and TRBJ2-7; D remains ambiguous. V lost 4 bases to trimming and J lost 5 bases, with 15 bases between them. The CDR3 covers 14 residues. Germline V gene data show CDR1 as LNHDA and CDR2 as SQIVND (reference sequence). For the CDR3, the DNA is TGTGCCAGTAGTACTCTGGGGTTTGGCGACGAGCAGTACTTC. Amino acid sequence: CASSTLGFGDEQYF. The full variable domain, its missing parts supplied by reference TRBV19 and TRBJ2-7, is DGGITQSPKYLFRKEGQNVTLSCEQNLNHDAMYWYRQDPGQGLRLIYYSQIVNDFQKGDIAEGYSVSREKKESFPLTVTSAQKNPTAFYLCASSTLGFGDEQYFGPGTRLTVT.

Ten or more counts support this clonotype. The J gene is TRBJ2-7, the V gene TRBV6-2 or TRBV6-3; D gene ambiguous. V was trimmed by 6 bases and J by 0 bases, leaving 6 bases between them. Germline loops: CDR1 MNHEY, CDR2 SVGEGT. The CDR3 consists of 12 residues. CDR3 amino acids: CASSPASYEQYF. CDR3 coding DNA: TGTGCCAGCAGCCCTGCCTCCTACGAGCAGTACTTC.

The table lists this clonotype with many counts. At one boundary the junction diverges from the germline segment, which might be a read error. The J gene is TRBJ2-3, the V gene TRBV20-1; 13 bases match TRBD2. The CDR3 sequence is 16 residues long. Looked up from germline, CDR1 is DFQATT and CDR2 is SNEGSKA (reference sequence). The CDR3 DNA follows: TGCAGTGCTGGAGAGACTAGCGGGGGGAGCACAGATACGCAGTATTTT. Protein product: CSAGETSGGSTDTQYF.

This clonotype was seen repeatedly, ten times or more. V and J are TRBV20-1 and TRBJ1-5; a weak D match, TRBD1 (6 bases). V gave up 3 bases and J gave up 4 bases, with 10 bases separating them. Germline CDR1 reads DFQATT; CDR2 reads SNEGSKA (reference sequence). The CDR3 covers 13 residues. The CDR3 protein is CSASIGGNQPQHF. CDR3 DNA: TGCAGTGCTAGTATAGGGGGAAATCAGCCCCAGCATTTT.

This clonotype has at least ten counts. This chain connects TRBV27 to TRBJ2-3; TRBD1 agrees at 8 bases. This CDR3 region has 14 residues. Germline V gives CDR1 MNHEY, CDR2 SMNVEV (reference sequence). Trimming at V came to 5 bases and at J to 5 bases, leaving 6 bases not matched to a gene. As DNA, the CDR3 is TGTGCCAGCAGTGCGGACAGGGCGAGAGATACGCAGTATTTT. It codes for CASSADRARDTQYF.

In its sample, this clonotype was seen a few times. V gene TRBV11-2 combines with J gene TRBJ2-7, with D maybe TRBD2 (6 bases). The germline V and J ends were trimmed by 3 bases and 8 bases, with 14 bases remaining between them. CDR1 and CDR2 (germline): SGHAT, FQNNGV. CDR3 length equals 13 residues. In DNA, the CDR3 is TGTGCCAGCAGCTTGGAACTAGCAGGGAAGCAGTACTTC. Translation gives CASSLELAGKQYF.

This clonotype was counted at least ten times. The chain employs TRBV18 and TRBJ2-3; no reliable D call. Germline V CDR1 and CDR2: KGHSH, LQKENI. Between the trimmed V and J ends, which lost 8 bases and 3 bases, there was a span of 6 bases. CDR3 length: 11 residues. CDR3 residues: CASSQTDTQYF. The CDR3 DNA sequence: TGTGCCAGCAGCCAGACAGATACGCAGTATTTT.

The CDR3 DNA reads TGTGCCAGCAGCTTACCCGCAGGGGGAGGTGGAGAGACCCAGTACTTC. Its protein is CASSLPAGGGGETQYF. V gene TRBV5-5 combines with J gene TRBJ2-5; a weak D match, TRBD1 (7 bases). Trimming stripped 2 bases from V and 4 bases from J, with 18 bases between. The CDR3 runs 16 residues. Germline loops: CDR1 SGHKS, CDR2 YYEKEE (reference sequence).

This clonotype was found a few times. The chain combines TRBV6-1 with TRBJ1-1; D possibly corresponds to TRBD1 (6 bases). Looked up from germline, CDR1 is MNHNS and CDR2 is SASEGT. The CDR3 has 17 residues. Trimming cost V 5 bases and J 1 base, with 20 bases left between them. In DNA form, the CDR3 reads TGTGCCAGCAGTAGACAGGAGGCAATTAGGGAGAACACTGAAGCTTTCTTT. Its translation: CASSRQEAIRENTEAFF.

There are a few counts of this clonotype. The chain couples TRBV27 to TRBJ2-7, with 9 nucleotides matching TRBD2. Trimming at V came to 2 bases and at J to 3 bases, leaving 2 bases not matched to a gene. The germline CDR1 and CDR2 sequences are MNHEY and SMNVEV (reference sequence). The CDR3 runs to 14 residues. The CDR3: CASSLTSGLYEQYF. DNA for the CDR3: TGTGCCAGCAGTTTAACTAGCGGGCTCTACGAGCAGTACTTC.

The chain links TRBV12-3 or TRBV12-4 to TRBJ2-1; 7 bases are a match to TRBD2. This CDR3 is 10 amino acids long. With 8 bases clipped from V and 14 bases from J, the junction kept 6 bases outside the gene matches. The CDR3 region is CASAGGSEFF. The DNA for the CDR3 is TGTGCCAGCGCCGGCGGGAGTGAGTTCTTC.

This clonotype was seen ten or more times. The CDR3 DNA reads as TGTGCCAGCAGCTTAAGGGGCACGACGACCGGGGAGCTGTTTTTT. This gives the protein CASSLRGTTTGELFF. The chain is built from TRBV7-2 and TRBJ2-2; tentatively, D is TRBD1 (5 bases). The V and J ends lost 2 bases and 5 bases respectively, with 12 bases between them. The CDR3 runs 15 residues. CDR1 and CDR2 (germline): SGHTA, FQGNSA.

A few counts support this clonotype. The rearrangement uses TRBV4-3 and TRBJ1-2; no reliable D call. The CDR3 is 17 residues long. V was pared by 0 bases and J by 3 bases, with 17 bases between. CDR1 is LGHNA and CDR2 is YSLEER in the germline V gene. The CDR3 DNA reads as TGCGCCAGCAGCCAAGAGGCTCAGCTCATAAGGGACTATGGCTACACCTTC. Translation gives CASSQEAQLIRDYGYTF.

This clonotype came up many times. CDR3 loop: CASSLQKLPSRADTQYF. The CDR3, as DNA: TGTGCCAGCAGTTTACAGAAGTTGCCCTCCCGCGCAGATACGCAGTATTTT. The chain combines TRBV28 with TRBJ2-3; D call uncertain. CDR1 and CDR2 (germline): MDHEN, SYDVKM. There are 17 residues in the CDR3. The ends were cut back, 2 bases at V and 4 bases at J, with 19 bases in the middle. The full variable domain, rest sourced from reference TRBV28 and TRBJ2-3, is DVKVTQSSRYLVKRTGEKVFLECVQDMDHENMFWYRQDPGLGLRLIYFSYDVKMKEKGDIPEGYSVSREKKERFSLILESASTNQTSMYLCASSLQKLPSRADTQYFGPGTRLTVL.

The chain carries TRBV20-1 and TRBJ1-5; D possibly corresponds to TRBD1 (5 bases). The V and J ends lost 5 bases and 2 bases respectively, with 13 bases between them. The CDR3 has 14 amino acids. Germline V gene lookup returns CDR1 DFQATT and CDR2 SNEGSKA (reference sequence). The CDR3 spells CSASGGRGNQPQHF. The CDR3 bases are TGCAGTGCTTCTGGGGGTAGGGGCAATCAGCCCCAGCATTTT.

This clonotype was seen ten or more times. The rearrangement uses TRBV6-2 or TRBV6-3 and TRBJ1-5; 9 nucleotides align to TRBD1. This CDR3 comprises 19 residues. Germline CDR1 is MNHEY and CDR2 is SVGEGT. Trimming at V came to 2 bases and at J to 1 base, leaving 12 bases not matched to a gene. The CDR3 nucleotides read TGTGCCAGCAGTTACAAGACCGGGACAGGGAGATTGAGCAATCAGCCCCAGCATTTT. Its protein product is CASSYKTGTGRLSNQPQHF.

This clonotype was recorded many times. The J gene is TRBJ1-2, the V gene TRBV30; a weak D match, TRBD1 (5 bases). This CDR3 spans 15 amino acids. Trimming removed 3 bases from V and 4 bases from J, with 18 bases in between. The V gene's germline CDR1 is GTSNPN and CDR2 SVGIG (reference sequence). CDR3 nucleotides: TGTGCCTGGAGCACATCCGGGACTTATTCCTATGGCTACACCTTC. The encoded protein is CAWSTSGTYSYGYTF.

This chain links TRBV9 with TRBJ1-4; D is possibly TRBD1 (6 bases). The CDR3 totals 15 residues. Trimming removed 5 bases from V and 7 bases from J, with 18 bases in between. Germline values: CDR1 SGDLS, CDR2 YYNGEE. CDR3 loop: CASSSPGGRVEKLFF. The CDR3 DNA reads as TGTGCCAGCAGTTCCCCCGGGGGGCGGGTTGAAAAACTGTTTTTT.

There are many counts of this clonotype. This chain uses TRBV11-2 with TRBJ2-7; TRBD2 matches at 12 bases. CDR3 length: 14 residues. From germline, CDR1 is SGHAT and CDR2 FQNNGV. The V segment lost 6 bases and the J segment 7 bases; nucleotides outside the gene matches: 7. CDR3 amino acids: CASRQLAGGWEQYF. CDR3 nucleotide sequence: TGTGCCAGCAGGCAACTAGCGGGAGGTTGGGAGCAGTACTTC.

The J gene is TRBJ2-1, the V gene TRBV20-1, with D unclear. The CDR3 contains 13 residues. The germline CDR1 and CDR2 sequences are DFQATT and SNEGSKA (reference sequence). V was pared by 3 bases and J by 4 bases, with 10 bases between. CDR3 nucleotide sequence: TGCAGTGCTAGTACCGAAGTTTACAATGAGCAGTTCTTC. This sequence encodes CSASTEVYNEQFF.